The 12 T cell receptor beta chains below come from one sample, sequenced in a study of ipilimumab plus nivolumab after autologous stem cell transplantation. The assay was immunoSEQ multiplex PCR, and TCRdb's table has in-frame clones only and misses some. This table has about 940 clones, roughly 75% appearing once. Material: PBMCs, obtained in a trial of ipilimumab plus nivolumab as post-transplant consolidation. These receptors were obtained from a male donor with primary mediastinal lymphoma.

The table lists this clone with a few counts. Here the CDR3 DNA reads TGTGCCAGCAGCTTAAGGACGAGGCATGGCTACACCTTC. Translating it yields CASSLRTRHGYTF. This chain connects TRBV5-6 to TRBJ1-2; D ambiguous. Germline values: CDR1 SGHDT, CDR2 YYEEEE. The V and J ends lost 2 bases and 6 bases respectively, with 11 bases between them. CDR3 size: 13 residues.

CDR3 nucleotides: TGTGCCGGAAGCCGGCCGGGAGGGAACAATGAGCAGTTCTTC. Amino acids: CAGSRPGGNNEQFF. The genes are TRBV28 and TRBJ2-1; 8 bases line up with TRBD2. Per germline, CDR1 MDHEN and CDR2 SYDVKM. V lost 11 bases to trimming and J lost 5 bases; unmatched junction nucleotides: 11. CDR3 length: 14 amino acids.

For the CDR3, the DNA is TGTGCCAGCTCACCACTAACAGGGGGATACGAGCAGTACTTC. This translates into CASSPLTGGYEQYF. The genes are TRBV18 and TRBJ2-7, with TRBD1 matching over 8 bases. V shed 1 base, J shed 4 bases, and the junction held 3 bases outside the gene matches. The CDR3 is 14 residues long. CDR1 KGHSH and CDR2 LQKENI come from the germline V gene. Based on the CDR3 plus reference TRBV18 and TRBJ2-7, the full variable domain is NAGVMQNPRHLVRRRGQEARLRCSPMKGHSHVYWYRQLPEEGLKFMVYLQKENIIDESGMPKERFSAEFPKEGPSILRIQQVVRGDSAAYFCASSPLTGGYEQYFGPGTRLTVT.

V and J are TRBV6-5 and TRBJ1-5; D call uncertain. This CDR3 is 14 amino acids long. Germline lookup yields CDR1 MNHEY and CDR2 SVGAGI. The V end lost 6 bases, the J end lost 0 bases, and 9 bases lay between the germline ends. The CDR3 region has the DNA TGTGCCAGCAGGCAGTCTTATAGCAATCAGCCCCAGCATTTT. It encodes CASRQSYSNQPQHF.

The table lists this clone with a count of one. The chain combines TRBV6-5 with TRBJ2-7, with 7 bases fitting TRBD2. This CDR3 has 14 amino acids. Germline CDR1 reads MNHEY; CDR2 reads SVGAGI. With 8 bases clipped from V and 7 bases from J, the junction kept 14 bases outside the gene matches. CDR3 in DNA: TGTGCCAGCGAGGGTAGCGGGTGGGGAGGAGAGCAGTACTTC. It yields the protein CASEGSGWGGEQYF.

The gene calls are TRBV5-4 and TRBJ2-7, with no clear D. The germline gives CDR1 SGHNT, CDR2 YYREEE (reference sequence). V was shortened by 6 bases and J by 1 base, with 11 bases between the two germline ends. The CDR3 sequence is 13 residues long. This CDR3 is CASNDGPSYEQYF. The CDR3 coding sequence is TGTGCCAGCAACGACGGACCATCCTACGAGCAGTACTTC.

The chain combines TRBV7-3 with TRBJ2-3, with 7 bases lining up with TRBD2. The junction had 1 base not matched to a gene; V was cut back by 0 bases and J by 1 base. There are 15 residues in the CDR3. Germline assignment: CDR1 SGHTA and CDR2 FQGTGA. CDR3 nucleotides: TGTGCCAGCAGCTTAACGGGAGGGGGCACAGATACGCAGTATTTT. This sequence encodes CASSLTGGGTDTQYF.

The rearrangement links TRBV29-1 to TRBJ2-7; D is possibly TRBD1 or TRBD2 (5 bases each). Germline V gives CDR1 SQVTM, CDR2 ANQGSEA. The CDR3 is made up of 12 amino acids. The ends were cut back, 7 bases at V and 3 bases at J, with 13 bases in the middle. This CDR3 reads CSAEAGSYEQYF. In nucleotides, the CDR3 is TGCAGCGCAGAGGCAGGGAGCTACGAGCAGTACTTC.

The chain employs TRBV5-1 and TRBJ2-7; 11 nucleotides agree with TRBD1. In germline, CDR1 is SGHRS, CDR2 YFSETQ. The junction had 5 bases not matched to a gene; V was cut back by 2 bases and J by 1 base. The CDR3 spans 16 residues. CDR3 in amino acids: CASSLTGQGGSYEQYF. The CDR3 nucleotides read TGCGCCAGCAGCTTAACGGGACAGGGGGGGTCCTACGAGCAGTACTTC. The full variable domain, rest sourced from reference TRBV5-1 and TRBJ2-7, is KAGVTQTPRYLIKTRGQQVTLSCSPISGHRSVSWYQQTPGQGLQFLFEYFSETQRNKGNFPGRFSGRQFSNSRSEMNVSTLELGDSALYLCASSLTGQGGSYEQYFGPGTRLTVT.

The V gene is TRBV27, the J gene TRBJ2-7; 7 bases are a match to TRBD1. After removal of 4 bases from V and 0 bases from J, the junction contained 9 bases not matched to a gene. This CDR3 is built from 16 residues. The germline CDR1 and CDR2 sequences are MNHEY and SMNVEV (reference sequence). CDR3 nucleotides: TGTGCCAGCAGTTCGAGGGGGACAGATTACTCCTACGAGCAGTACTTC. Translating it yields CASSSRGTDYSYEQYF.

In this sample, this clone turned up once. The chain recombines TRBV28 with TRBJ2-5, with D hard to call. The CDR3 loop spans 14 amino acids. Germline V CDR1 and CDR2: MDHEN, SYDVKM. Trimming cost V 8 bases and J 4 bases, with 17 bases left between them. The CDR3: CASQTAEYRETQYF. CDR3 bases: TGTGCCAGCCAAACCGCGGAGTACCGAGAGACCCAGTACTTC.

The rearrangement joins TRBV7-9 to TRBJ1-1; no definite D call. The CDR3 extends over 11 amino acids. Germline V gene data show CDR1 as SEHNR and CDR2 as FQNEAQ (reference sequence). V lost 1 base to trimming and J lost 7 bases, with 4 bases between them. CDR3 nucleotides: TGTGCCAGCAGCTTAGGGCTTGAAGCTTTCTTT. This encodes CASSLGLEAFF.